These T cell receptor beta chains were read from a single sample in a study of lymphopenia after photon versus proton radiotherapy. This table comes from immunoSEQ multiplex PCR, and its TCRdb copy is limited to in-frame clones, with some not included. Among tens of thousands of clones listed, roughly 85% were seen once. Sequencing was performed on peripheral blood, taken from a patient treated with photon-based radiotherapy. These TCRs come from a man aged 60 to 75 with pancreatic cancer. Each CDR3 is given with its conserved first and last residue. D genes are given only for firm matches. A clone size is listed for some rows: how often the clone was seen (once, few, many), or a class if it is expanded.

CASSSGVLADTQYF	TRBD2	.	TRBV5-1	TRBJ2-3
CASRKDSHPNTEAFF	.	few	TRBV6-1	TRBJ1-1
CASSFSSINEQFF	.	.	TRBV27	TRBJ2-1
CASSYRSCNGNQPQHF	.	.	TRBV7-2	TRBJ1-5
CAWIRLLSGGVDEQFF	TRBD2	.	TRBV30	TRBJ2-1
CASKEVYTEAFF	.	.	TRBV6-5	TRBJ1-1
CSVMARTGIGDEQFF	TRBD1	few	TRBV29-1	TRBJ2-1
CASSARLALYNEQFF	TRBD2	.	TRBV9	TRBJ2-1
CASSQTGGFTDTQYF	.	.	TRBV7-3	TRBJ2-3
CASSLTAGRETQYF	.	.	TRBV27	TRBJ2-5
CATSRDQAGVQETQYF	TRBD2	.	TRBV15	TRBJ2-5
CASIMSGQPGMNTEAFF	.	.	TRBV19	TRBJ1-1
CASSLPQGNEQFF	.	.	TRBV7-9	TRBJ2-1
CASSELFFYGYTF	.	.	TRBV10-2	TRBJ1-2
CASGLVLEKVFGRSGKETQYF	TRBD2	once	TRBV12-5	TRBJ2-5
CASSFSEGTQYF	.	.	TRBV11-1	TRBJ2-5
CASSPGGQGREKLFF	.	.	TRBV5-1	TRBJ1-4
CASSPLGGSYNEQFF	TRBD2	.	TRBV5-1	TRBJ2-1
CASSLNAAEAFF	.	.	TRBV7-2	TRBJ1-1
CAWRTNGEKLFF	.	.	TRBV30	TRBJ1-4
CASSQRTSGGQETQYF	TRBD2	.	TRBV4-3	TRBJ2-5
CASSKKPYFDRDNQPQHF	.	.	TRBV21-1	TRBJ1-5
CASSRDGASETQYF	.	.	TRBV6-4	TRBJ2-5
CTSSQDDYNEQFF	.	once	TRBV1	TRBJ2-1
CASSPTGKSKNIQYF	.	.	TRBV27	TRBJ2-4
CAISQQEQSANSPLHF	.	.	TRBV10-3	TRBJ1-6
CASSIVRQGSTDTQYF	.	.	TRBV21-1	TRBJ2-3
CASSGRQTNTEAFF	.	.	TRBV9	TRBJ1-1
CASSLAGQGEGYTF	TRBD1	.	TRBV5-1	TRBJ1-2
CASHGGYTDTQYF	.	.	TRBV7-2	TRBJ2-3
CASSQVTGDQPQHF	TRBD1	.	TRBV4-1	TRBJ1-5
CASSRGGGEYYGYTF	TRBD1	.	TRBV5-4	TRBJ1-2
CASSPQWQPQHF	.	.	TRBV19	TRBJ1-5
CASSLNPSNEQYF	.	.	TRBV5-4	TRBJ2-7
CASSLGPGTGYTF	.	once	TRBV5-8	TRBJ1-2
CASSPGQLISTNTGELFF	.	.	TRBV11-2	TRBJ2-2
CASSPGGAGNIQYF	.	.	TRBV7-2	TRBJ2-4
CASSPARQSNQPQHF	.	once	TRBV16	TRBJ1-5
CASSFWDGAYEQYF	.	.	TRBV7-9	TRBJ2-7
CASSSVAGGTYNEQFF	TRBD2	.	TRBV7-9	TRBJ2-1
CASSLRGTGGNEQYF	TRBD1	few	TRBV11-3	TRBJ2-7
CASSRDSRLSYYNEQFF	.	.	TRBV18	TRBJ2-1
CASSPADDPGGELFF	.	.	TRBV18	TRBJ2-2
CASSAGTASSYEQYF	.	once	TRBV10-1	TRBJ2-7
CASSHRDRNTNQPQHF	TRBD1	.	TRBV5-4	TRBJ1-5
CASSYSPGAVHEQYF	.	.	TRBV6-6	TRBJ2-7
CSVLGRGELFF	.	few	TRBV20-1	TRBJ2-2
CSVVLAGNEQFF	TRBD2	.	TRBV29-1	TRBJ2-1
CAISGTGGLTEAFF	TRBD1	.	TRBV10-3	TRBJ1-1
CASSVAASGVYEQYF	TRBD2	.	TRBV9	TRBJ2-7
CASSLSGQGYNEQFF	TRBD1	.	TRBV5-6	TRBJ2-1
CASTKRWAVENYGYTF	.	.	TRBV27	TRBJ1-2
CASSYPELYNEQFF	.	.	TRBV6-6	TRBJ2-1